The table lists the clone carrying this T cell receptor beta chain with a count of one. The target antigen is unknown. The data belong to a study of shared clonotypes between healthy human individuals. Findings and limits, study-wide: Memory subsets generally showed smaller estimated richness than naive subsets did. The naive CD4 repertoires of a handful of donors were compared, and about 5% of clonotypes were shared.

The ends were cut back, 4 bases at V and 4 bases at J, with 10 bases in the middle. The CDR3 totals 13 residues. The germline CDR1 and CDR2 sequences are SNHLY and FYNNEI. Genomic DNA per cell subset filled all wells of several immunoSEQ plates. Profiling relied on immunoSEQ multiplex PCR, and the TCRdb table lists in-frame clones only, not all of them. The sample holds around 1 million clones, 76% seen once. In the CD4+ fraction, cells were divided into CD45RA+ naive and CD45RA-negative memory subsets. The sequenced sample was memory CD4+ T cells sorted from blood. Subset of the sample: CD45RA-negative fraction. The source of this sequence is a man between 18 and 35 years old in good health. The chain joins TRBV2 to TRBJ1-1; D possibly corresponds to TRBD1 (6 bases). In nucleotides, the CDR3 is TGTGCCAGCAGTGCGACAGGCAGCACTGAAGCTTTCTTT. Translating it yields CASSATGSTEAFF.